This T cell receptor beta chain was identified in a study of cytomegalovirus exposure and HLA in healthy donors. Study results and limitations: As was reported, the classifier diagnosed cytomegalovirus status with high specificity and sensitivity. The dataset shows that most TCR sequences were rare, while some public TCRs occurred in many donors. Listed as cytomegalovirus-associated were roughly 180 TCR beta chains.

The trim removed 10 bases at V and 3 bases at J, leaving 8 bases unmatched. Looked up from germline, CDR1 is SNHLY and CDR2 is FYNNEI. This CDR3 is 14 amino acids long. Clones were sequenced by immunoSEQ multiplex PCR, and TCRdb holds only the in-frame ones, with some missing. The sample yields about 240,000 clones, approximately 84% seen once. Note on this clone: Its matching antigen is unknown.

The V call is TRBV2, the J call TRBJ1-4; 7 nucleotides match TRBD1. This TCR came from a woman aged 25 to 39 in good health and CMV-seropositive. Specimen: PBMCs. CDR3 region: CATIRDRSNEKLFF. The CDR3 nucleotides read TGTGCCACCATCCGGGACAGATCTAATGAAAAACTGTTTTTT.